The 6 T cell receptor beta chains listed next were all sequenced from one sample in a study of blood T cell repertoires in COVID-19. Data came from immunoSEQ multiplex PCR; TCRdb stores just in-frame clones and leaves some out. Of 150,000 to 200,000 clones in the sample, around 86% were seen once. The specimen was peripheral blood. The receptors were gathered from a woman of 80 years or more in a cohort sampled during active or convalescent COVID-19.

The rearrangement links TRBV11-2 to TRBJ1-2; 7 bases align to TRBD1. This CDR3 is built from 12 residues. The junction had 2 bases not matched to a gene; V was cut back by 4 bases and J by 6 bases. The V gene's germline CDR1 is SGHAT and CDR2 FQNNGV. CDR3 sequence reads: CASSSQGNGYTF. CDR3 bases: TGTGCCAGCAGCTCACAGGGGAATGGCTACACCTTC. The variable domain in full, completed from reference TRBV11-2 and TRBJ1-2, reads EAGVAQSPRYKIIEKRQSVAFWCNPISGHATLYWYQQILGQGPKLLIQFQNNGVVDDSQLPKDRFSAERLKGVDSTLKIQPAKLEDSAVYLCASSSQGNGYTFGSGTRLTVV.

V gene TRBV4-1 combines with J gene TRBJ2-1; 7 bases align to TRBD1. The germline gives CDR1 MGHRA, CDR2 YSYEKL. CDR3 size: 14 residues. Unmatched junction bases numbered 5, after V lost 3 bases and J lost 6 bases. CDR3 region: CASSQETGFNEQFF. The CDR3 DNA is TGCGCCAGCAGCCAGGAGACAGGGTTCAATGAGCAGTTCTTC.

This clone was detected only a few times. The rearrangement uses TRBV10-3 and TRBJ2-1, with 10 positions matching TRBD2. The CDR3 runs to 23 residues. Germline-derived CDR1 and CDR2 are ENHRY and SYGVKD. V was clipped by 5 bases and J by 6 bases; unmatched bases: 31. This CDR3 reads CAISRSAGRGLTSGKAGFNEQFF. DNA for the CDR3: TGTGCCATCAGTCGCTCGGCAGGTCGAGGTCTTACTAGCGGGAAAGCCGGATTCAATGAGCAGTTCTTC.

This sequence joins TRBV6-2 or TRBV6-3 and TRBJ1-5, with 8 bases that match TRBD1. In germline, CDR1 is MNHEY, CDR2 SVGEGT. The V and J ends lost 4 bases and 8 bases, in that order; junction bases with no gene match: 10. CDR3 length: 15 residues. The CDR3 DNA reads TGTGCCAGCAGTTCCGACCACAGGGGGTATGAGCCCCAGCATTTT. Residues: CASSSDHRGYEPQHF.

This clone has just a few counts. This chain links TRBV5-1 with TRBJ1-5; D unresolved. Germline loops: CDR1 SGHRS, CDR2 YFSETQ. Between the trimmed V and J ends, which lost 0 bases and 7 bases, there was a span of 11 bases. The CDR3 spans 14 residues. The CDR3 loop reads CASSLGPLGQPQHF. DNA of the CDR3: TGCGCCAGCAGCTTGGGACCCCTCGGGCAGCCCCAGCATTTT.

The chain recombines TRBV5-6 with TRBJ2-4, with TRBD2 matching over 8 bases. CDR1 and CDR2 from the germline V gene are SGHDT and YYEEEE. CDR3 size: 15 residues. Trimming removed 2 bases from V and 7 bases from J; junction bases left unmatched: 8. The CDR3, as DNA: TGTGCCAGCAGCTTAAAACCGGGACTAGGGAACATTCAGTACTTC. This sequence encodes CASSLKPGLGNIQYF.